This T cell receptor (beta chain) comes out of a study of cytomegalovirus exposure and HLA in healthy donors. The PCR ran on 60 Vbeta and 13 Jbeta primers. The data were produced by immunoSEQ multiplex PCR, yet TCRdb's version contains in-frame clones alone and is incomplete. Of fewer than 200,000 clones in the sample, 81% were seen once. Trimming shortened V by 0 bases and J by 4 bases, and 13 bases separated the two germline ends. This CDR3 is built from 15 residues. Germline lookup yields CDR1 SGHRS and CDR2 YFSETQ. The receptor's source is a woman aged 18-29 years in good health and CMV-seropositive. Sequencing input: PBMCs. This chain connects TRBV5-1 to TRBJ1-2; the D is unclear. CDR3 coding DNA: TGCGCCAGCAGCTTGGGAGGGTCTCTGGGCTATGGCTACACCTTC. Translating gives CASSLGGSLGYGYTF.